This T cell receptor (beta chain) was obtained from a study of blood T cell repertoires in COVID-19. Study details: PBMCs, B-cell-depleted T cells, or T cells were the source of the cDNA or gDNA that made up the material.

Original handling: Amplification of reference gene primers provided the estimated nucleated cell counts. Repertoires were generated with immunoSEQ multiplex PCR, while TCRdb's copy carries only in-frame clones and drops some. V, J and clone size are taken as reported in that table, and D and trimming were inferred from the DNA itself. The sample includes fewer than 250,000 clones, over 80% seen only once; the top ten take approximately 6.3%. This CDR3 is 14 amino acids long. Per germline, CDR1 MNHEY and CDR2 SVGAGI. V gave up 7 bases and J gave up 2 bases, with 9 bases separating them. Sequenced sample: peripheral blood. The genes are TRBV6-5 and TRBJ1-6, with unresolved D. The sequence derives from an older woman with active or convalescent COVID-19. The CDR3 nucleotides read TGTGCCAGCACCTCTTTCCCCTATAATTCACCCCTCCACTTT. Translation gives CASTSFPYNSPLHF.